This T cell receptor (beta chain) was observed in a study of CD8 T cells in ankylosing spondylitis. A note on this clonotype: Its matching antigen is unknown.

Study conclusions and caveats: Clones linked to the disease showed a CD8+ phenotype. They occurred at relatively low frequencies in peripheral blood. It appeared that ankylosing spondylitis blood was characterized by a TCR beta motif of under ten highly homologous variants.

The germline gives CDR1 MNHEY, CDR2 SMNVEV (reference sequence). V lost 5 bases to trimming and J lost 0 bases; unmatched junction nucleotides: 7. The CDR3 is 16 residues long. Quantitative barcoded 5'-RACE was used to prepare TCR beta libraries. A single record per CDR3 protein comes from TCRdb applying MiXCR to the 5' RACE reads. The table has some 140,000 distinct CDR3 sequences, roughly 8% seen once; the top ten hold approximately 6.8%. Sequencing used synovial fluid, either unsorted or a sorted T cell fraction (not recorded which). The origin of this receptor is a male donor with ankylosing spondylitis. This chain links TRBV27 with TRBJ2-1, with 7 nucleotides matching TRBD2. DNA for the CDR3: TGTGCCAGCAGTAGGAGCGGGACCATCTCCTACAATGAGCAGTTCTTC. This sequence encodes CASSRSGTISYNEQFF.